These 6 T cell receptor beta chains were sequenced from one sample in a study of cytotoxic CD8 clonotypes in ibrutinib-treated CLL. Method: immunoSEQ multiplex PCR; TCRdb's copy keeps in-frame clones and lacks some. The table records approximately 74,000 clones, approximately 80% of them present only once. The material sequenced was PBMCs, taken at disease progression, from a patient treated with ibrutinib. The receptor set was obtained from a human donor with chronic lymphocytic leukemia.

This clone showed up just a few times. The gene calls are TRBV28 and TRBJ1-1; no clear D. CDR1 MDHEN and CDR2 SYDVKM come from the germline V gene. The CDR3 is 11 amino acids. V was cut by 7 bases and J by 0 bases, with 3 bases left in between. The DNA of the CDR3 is TGTGCCAGCATGGTGAACACTGAAGCTTTCTTT. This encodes CASMVNTEAFF.

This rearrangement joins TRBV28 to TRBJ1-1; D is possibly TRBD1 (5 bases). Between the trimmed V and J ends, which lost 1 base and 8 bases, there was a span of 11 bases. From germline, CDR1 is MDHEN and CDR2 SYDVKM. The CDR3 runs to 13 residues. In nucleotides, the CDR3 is TGTGCCAGCAGTTTATCTCTCCGGGGCGAAGCTTTCTTT. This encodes CASSLSLRGEAFF. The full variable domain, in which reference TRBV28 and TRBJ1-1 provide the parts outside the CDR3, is DVKVTQSSRYLVKRTGEKVFLECVQDMDHENMFWYRQDPGLGLRLIYFSYDVKMKEKGDIPEGYSVSREKKERFSLILESASTNQTSMYLCASSLSLRGEAFFGQGTRLTVV.

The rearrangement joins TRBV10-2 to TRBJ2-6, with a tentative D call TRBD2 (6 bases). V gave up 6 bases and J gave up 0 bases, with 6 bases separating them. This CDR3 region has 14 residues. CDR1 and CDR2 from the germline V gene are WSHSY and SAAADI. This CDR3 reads CASRGLSGANVLTF. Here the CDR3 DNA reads TGCGCCAGCAGGGGACTCTCTGGGGCCAACGTCCTGACTTTC.

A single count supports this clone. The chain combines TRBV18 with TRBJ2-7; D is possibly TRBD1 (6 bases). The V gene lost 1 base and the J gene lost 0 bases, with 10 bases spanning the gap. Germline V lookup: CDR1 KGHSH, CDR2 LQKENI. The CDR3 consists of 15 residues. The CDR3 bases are TGTGCCAGCTCACCACTACAGGGTTCCTCCTACGAGCAGTACTTC. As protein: CASSPLQGSSYEQYF.

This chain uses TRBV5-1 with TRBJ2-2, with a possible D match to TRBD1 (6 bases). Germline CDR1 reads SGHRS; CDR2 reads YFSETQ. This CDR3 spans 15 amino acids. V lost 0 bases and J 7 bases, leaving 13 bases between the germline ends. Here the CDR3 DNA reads TGCGCCAGCAGCTTGGTTATACAGGGAAACGGGGAGCTGTTTTTT. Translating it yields CASSLVIQGNGELFF.

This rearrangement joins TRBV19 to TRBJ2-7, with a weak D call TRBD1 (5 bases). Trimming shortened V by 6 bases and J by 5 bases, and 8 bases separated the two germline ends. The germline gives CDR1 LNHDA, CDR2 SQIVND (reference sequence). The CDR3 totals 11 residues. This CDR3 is CASRTDHEQYF. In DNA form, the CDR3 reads TGTGCCAGTAGGACAGATCACGAGCAGTACTTC.